The entry that follows covers one TCR beta chain sequence. The sample belongs to a study of blood T cell repertoires in COVID-19. The overall study: Nucleic acid was either cDNA or gDNA, and it came from T cells, B-cell-depleted T cells, or PBMCs.

Assay used: immunoSEQ multiplex PCR; TCRdb lists only in-frame clones, some missing. This table has approximately 60,000 clones, over 75% appearing once. Trimming stripped 2 bases from V and 7 bases from J, with 12 bases between. Per the germline V gene, CDR1 is SNHLY and CDR2 is FYNNEI. The CDR3 sequence is 15 residues long. The rearrangement uses TRBV2 and TRBJ1-6, with D possibly TRBD1 on 5 matching bases. The TCR comes from a man in his forties or fifties with active COVID-19. The sample taken for sequencing was peripheral blood. The DNA of the CDR3 is TGTGCCAGCAGTGAACGGTCAGGGCAGAATTCACCCCTCCACTTT. Protein: CASSERSGQNSPLHF.